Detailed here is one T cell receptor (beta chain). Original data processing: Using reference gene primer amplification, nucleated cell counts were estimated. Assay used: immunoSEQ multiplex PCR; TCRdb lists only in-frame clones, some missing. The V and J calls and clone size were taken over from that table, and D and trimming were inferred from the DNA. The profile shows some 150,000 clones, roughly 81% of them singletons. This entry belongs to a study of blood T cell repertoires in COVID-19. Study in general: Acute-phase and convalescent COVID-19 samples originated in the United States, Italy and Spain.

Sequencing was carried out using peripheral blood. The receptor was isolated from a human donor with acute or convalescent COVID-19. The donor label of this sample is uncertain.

The CDR3 loop reads CASSASQGLINYGYTF. The CDR3 nucleotides read TGTGCCAGCAGCGCCTCGCAGGGGCTTATTAACTATGGCTACACCTTC. The rearrangement uses TRBV9 and TRBJ1-2; D possibly corresponds to TRBD1 (6 bases). Germline V CDR1 and CDR2: SGDLS, YYNGEE. This CDR3 region has 16 residues. V shed 3 bases and J shed 1 base, with 16 bases lying between them.